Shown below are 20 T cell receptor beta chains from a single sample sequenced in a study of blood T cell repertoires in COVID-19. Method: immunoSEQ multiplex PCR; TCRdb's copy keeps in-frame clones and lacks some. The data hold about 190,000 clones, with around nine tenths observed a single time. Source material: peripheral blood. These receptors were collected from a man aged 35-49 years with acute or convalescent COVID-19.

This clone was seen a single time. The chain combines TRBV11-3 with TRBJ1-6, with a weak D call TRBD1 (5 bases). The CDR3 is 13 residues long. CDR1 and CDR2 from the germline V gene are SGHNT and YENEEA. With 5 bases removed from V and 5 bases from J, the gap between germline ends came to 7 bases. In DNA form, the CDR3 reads TGTGCCAGCAGCAGGGGAAATAATTCACCCCTCCACTTT. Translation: CASSRGNNSPLHF.

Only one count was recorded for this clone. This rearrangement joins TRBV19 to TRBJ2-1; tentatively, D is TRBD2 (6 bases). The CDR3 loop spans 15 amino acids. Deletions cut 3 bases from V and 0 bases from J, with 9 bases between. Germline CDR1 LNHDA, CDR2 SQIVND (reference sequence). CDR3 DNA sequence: TGTGCCAGTAGTATGGGACTTAGCTCCTACAATGAGCAGTTCTTC. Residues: CASSMGLSSYNEQFF. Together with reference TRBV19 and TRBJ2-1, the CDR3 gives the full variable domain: DGGITQSPKYLFRKEGQNVTLSCEQNLNHDAMYWYRQDPGQGLRLIYYSQIVNDFQKGDIAEGYSVSREKKESFPLTVTSAQKNPTAFYLCASSMGLSSYNEQFFGPGTRLTVL.

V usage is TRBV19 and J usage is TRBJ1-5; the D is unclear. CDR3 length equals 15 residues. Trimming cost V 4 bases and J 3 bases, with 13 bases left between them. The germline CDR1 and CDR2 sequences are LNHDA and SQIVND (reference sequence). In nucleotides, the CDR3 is TGTGCCAGTAGTAGTCAGTCCAGCGTCAATCAGCCCCAGCATTTT. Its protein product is CASSSQSSVNQPQHF.

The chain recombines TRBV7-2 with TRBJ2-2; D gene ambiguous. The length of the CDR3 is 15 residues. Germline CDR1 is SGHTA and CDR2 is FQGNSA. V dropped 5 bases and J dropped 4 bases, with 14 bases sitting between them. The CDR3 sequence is CASSPGGPGTGELFF. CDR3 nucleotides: TGTGCCAGCAGCCCCGGTGGTCCGGGCACCGGGGAGCTGTTTTTT. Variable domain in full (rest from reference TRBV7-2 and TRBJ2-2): GAGVSQSPSNKVTEKGKDVELRCDPISGHTALYWYRQSLGQGLEFLIYFQGNSAPDKSGLPSDRFSAERTGGSVSTLTIQRTQQEDSAVYLCASSPGGPGTGELFFGEGSRLTVL.

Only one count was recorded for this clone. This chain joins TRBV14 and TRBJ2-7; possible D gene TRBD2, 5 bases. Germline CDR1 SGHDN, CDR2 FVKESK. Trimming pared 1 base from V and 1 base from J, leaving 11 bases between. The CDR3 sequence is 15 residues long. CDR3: CASSQVPGSSYEQYF. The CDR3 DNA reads TGTGCCAGCAGCCAAGTTCCGGGGTCTTCCTACGAGCAGTACTTC.

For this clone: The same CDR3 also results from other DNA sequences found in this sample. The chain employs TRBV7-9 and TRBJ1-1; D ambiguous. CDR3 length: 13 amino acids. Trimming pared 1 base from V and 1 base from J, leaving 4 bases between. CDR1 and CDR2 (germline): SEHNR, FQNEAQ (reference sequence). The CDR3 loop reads CASSLVANTEAFF. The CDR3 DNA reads TGTGCCAGCAGCTTAGTAGCGAACACTGAAGCTTTCTTT.

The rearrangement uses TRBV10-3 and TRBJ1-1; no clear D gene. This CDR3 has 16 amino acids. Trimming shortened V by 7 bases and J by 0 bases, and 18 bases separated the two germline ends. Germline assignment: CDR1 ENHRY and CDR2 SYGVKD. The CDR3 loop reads CAITPSPGNLNTEAFF. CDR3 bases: TGTGCCATCACCCCATCCCCGGGGAACTTGAACACTGAAGCTTTCTTT.

CDR3 nucleotides: TGTGCCAGCAGTGACCTAGGGACAGCGAGATACGAGCAGTACTTC. This gives the protein CASSDLGTARYEQYF. The chain employs TRBV2 and TRBJ2-7; 7 bases match TRBD1. CDR3 size: 15 residues. Germline V lookup: CDR1 SNHLY, CDR2 FYNNEI. J was trimmed by 4 bases and V by 3 bases; bases with no gene match: 9.

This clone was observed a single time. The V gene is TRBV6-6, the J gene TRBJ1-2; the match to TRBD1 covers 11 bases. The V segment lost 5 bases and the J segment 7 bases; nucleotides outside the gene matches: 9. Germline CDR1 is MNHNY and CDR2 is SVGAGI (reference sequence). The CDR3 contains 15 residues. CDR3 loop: CASSTGDRGSSGYTF. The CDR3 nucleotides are TGTGCCAGCAGTACAGGGGACAGGGGGTCGAGTGGCTACACCTTC.

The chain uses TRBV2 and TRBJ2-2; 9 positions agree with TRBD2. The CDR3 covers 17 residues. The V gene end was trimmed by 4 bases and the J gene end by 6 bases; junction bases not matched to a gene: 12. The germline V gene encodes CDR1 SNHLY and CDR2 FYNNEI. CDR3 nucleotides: TGTGCCAGCAGTGTGGAGAGCGGGGGGTCATATTCCGGGGAGCTGTTTTTT. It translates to CASSVESGGSYSGELFF.

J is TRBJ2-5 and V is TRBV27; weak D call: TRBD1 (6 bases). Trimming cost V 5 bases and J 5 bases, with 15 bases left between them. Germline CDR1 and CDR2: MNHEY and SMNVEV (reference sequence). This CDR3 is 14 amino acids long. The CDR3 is CASSAQGRGETQYF. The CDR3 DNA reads TGTGCCAGCAGTGCCCAGGGGCGAGGCGAGACCCAGTACTTC.

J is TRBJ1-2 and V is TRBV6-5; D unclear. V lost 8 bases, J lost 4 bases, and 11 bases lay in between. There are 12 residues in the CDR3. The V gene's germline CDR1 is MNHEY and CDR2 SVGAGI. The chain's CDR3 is CASGESFYGYTF. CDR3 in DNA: TGTGCCAGCGGGGAGTCCTTCTATGGCTACACCTTC.

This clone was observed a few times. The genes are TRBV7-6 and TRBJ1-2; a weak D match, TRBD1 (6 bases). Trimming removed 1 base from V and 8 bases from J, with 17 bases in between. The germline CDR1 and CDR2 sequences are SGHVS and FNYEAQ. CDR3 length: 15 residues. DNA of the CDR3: TGTGCCAGCAGCTTAGACGGCGTCAGGGGAGAAGGCTACACCTTC. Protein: CASSLDGVRGEGYTF.

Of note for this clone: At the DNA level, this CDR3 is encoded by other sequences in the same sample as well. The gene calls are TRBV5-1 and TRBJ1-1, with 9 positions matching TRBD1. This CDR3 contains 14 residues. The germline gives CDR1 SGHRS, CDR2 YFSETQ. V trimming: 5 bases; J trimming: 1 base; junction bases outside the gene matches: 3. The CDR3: CASSWTGANTEAFF. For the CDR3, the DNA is TGCGCCAGCAGTTGGACAGGGGCGAACACTGAAGCTTTCTTT.

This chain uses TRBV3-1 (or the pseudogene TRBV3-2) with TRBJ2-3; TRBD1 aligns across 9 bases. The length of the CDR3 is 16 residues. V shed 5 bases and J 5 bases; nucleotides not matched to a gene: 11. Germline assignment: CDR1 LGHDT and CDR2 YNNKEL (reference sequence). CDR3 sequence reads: CASSSRDRDFGDTQYF. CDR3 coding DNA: TGTGCCAGCAGCTCCCGGGACAGGGATTTCGGAGATACGCAGTATTTT.

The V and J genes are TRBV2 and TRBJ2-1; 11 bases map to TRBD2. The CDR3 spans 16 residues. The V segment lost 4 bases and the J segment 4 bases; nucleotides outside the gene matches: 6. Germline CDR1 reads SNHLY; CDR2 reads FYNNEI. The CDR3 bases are TGTGCCAGCAGTGTATGGACTAGCGGGTCATACAATGAGCAGTTCTTC. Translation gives CASSVWTSGSYNEQFF.

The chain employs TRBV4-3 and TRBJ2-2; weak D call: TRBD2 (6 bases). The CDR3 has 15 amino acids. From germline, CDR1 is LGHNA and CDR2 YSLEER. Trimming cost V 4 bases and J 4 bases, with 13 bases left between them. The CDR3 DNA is TGCGCCAGCAGCCGCGTTGGGGGGAGCACCGGGGAGCTGTTTTTT. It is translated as CASSRVGGSTGELFF.

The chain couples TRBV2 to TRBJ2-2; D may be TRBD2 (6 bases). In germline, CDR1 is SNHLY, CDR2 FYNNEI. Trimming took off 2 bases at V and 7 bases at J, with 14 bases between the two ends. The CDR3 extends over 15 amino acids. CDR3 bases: TGTGCCAGCAGTGAAATGTTTCAGGGAGGCGGGGAGCTGTTTTTT. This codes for CASSEMFQGGGELFF.

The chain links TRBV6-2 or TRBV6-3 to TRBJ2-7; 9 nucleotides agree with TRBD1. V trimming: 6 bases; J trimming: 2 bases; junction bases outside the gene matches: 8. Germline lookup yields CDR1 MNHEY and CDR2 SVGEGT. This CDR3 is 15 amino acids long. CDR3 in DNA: TGTGCCAGCAGCCTCGGACAGGGGAGGACCTACGAGCAGTACTTC. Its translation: CASSLGQGRTYEQYF.

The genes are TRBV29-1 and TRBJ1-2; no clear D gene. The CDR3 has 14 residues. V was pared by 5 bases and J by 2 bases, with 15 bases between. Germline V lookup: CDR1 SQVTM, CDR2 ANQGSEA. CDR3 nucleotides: TGCAGCGTTTTGGACCGGGAATTAAACTATGGCTACACCTTC. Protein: CSVLDRELNYGYTF.